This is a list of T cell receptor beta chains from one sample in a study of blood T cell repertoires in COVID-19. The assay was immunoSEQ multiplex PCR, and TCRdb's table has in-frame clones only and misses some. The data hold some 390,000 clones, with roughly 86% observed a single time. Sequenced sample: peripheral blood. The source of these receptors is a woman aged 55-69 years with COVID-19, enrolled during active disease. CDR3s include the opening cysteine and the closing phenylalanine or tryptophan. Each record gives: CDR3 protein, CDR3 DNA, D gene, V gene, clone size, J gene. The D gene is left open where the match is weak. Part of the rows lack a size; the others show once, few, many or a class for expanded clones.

CDR3: CASSLATGDTEAFF
DNA: TGCGCCAGCAGCTTGGCCACCGGGGACACTGAAGCTTTCTTT
D: -
V: TRBV5-1
size: -
J: TRBJ1-1

CDR3: CASSLLGIEQYF
DNA: TGTGCCAGCAGCCTTCTAGGCATCGAGCAGTACTTC
D: -
V: TRBV3-1/TRBV3-2
size: -
J: TRBJ2-7

CDR3: CASSKYDSKVYEQYF
DNA: TGCGCCAGCAGCAAATACGACAGTAAGGTATACGAGCAGTACTTC
D: -
V: TRBV5-1
size: -
J: TRBJ2-7

CDR3: CATRPTGNYQPQHF
DNA: TGTGCCACCAGGCCAACAGGAAATTATCAGCCCCAGCATTTT
D: -
V: TRBV19
size: -
J: TRBJ1-5

CDR3: CASSAAGVYTEAFF
DNA: TGTGCCAGCAGTGCTGCAGGGGTGTACACTGAAGCTTTCTTT
D: -
V: TRBV28
size: -
J: TRBJ1-1

CDR3: CASSLVGRGRKNTEAFF
DNA: TGTGCCAGCAGCTTAGTCGGACGTGGGAGAAAGAACACTGAAGCTTTCTTT
D: -
V: TRBV7-3
size: -
J: TRBJ1-1

CDR3: CASHRDHNEQFF
DNA: TGCGCCAGCCACAGGGACCACAATGAGCAGTTCTTC
D: -
V: TRBV5-1
size: -
J: TRBJ2-1

CDR3: CASSRAQGASPLHF
DNA: TGTGCCAGCAGTAGGGCACAGGGGGCTTCACCCCTCCACTTT
D: TRBD1
V: TRBV5-6
size: -
J: TRBJ1-6

CDR3: CASSFRGIGWATEAFF
DNA: TGTGCCAGCAGCTTTAGGGGAATTGGATGGGCCACTGAAGCTTTCTTT
D: -
V: TRBV5-6
size: few
J: TRBJ1-1

CDR3: CASSSFRDNSYGYTF
DNA: TGTGCCAGTAGTTCCTTCCGGGACAACTCCTATGGCTACACCTTC
D: -
V: TRBV19
size: -
J: TRBJ1-2

CDR3: CASSTPQGAGTEAFF
DNA: TGTGCCAGCAGTACCCCACAGGGGGCAGGGACTGAAGCTTTCTTT
D: TRBD1
V: TRBV28
size: -
J: TRBJ1-1

CDR3: CASSLYRTGELFF
DNA: TGTGCCAGCAGCCTCTACAGGACCGGGGAGCTGTTTTTT
D: -
V: TRBV5-8
size: -
J: TRBJ2-2

CDR3: CAFSPGGKGTEAFF
DNA: TGTGCCTTTTCCCCCGGGGGGAAGGGGACTGAAGCTTTCTTT
D: -
V: TRBV30
size: -
J: TRBJ1-1

CDR3: CASSSAGRTQYF
DNA: TGTGCCAGCAGCTCGGCGGGACGGACCCAGTACTTC
D: -
V: TRBV7-2
size: -
J: TRBJ2-5

CDR3: CASSPSSYEQYF
DNA: TGTGCCAGCAGTCCCAGCTCCTACGAGCAGTACTTC
D: -
V: TRBV6-5
size: many
J: TRBJ2-7

CDR3: CASRRDRGPYEQYF
DNA: TGTGCCAGCAGACGTGACAGGGGTCCCTACGAGCAGTACTTC
D: TRBD1
V: TRBV28
size: -
J: TRBJ2-7

CDR3: CASSSILGTGGTEAFF
DNA: TGCGCCAGCAGCTCCATACTCGGGACAGGGGGAACTGAAGCTTTCTTT
D: TRBD1
V: TRBV5-1
size: -
J: TRBJ1-1

CDR3: CASSFAGAIRGELFF
DNA: TGCGCCAGCAGCTTTGCGGGGGCCATCAGAGGGGAGCTGTTTTTT
D: -
V: TRBV5-1
size: -
J: TRBJ2-2

CDR3: CASSLGQGATEAFF
DNA: TGTGCCAGTAGTCTGGGACAGGGGGCCACTGAAGCTTTCTTT
D: TRBD1
V: TRBV19
size: -
J: TRBJ1-1

CDR3: CASSPGLAREQFF
DNA: TGTGCCAGCTCACCGGGACTAGCCCGTGAGCAGTTCTTC
D: TRBD2
V: TRBV18
size: -
J: TRBJ2-1

CDR3: CASSPDSGSYNEQFF
DNA: TGCGCCAGCAGCCCCGATAGCGGCTCCTACAATGAGCAGTTCTTC
D: -
V: TRBV5-1
size: -
J: TRBJ2-1

CDR3: CASSDYSGTQFSYEQYF
DNA: TGTGCCAGCAGTGATTACTCCGGGACACAATTCTCCTACGAGCAGTACTTC
D: -
V: TRBV6-1
size: -
J: TRBJ2-7

CDR3: CASRQLEQPQHF
DNA: TGTGCCAGCAGACAGTTAGAGCAGCCCCAGCATTTT
D: -
V: TRBV28
size: -
J: TRBJ1-5

CDR3: CASSRDSLLPYF
DNA: TGTGCCAGTAGCCGGGACTCTCTATTGCCGTATTTT
D: -
V: TRBV19
size: few
J: TRBJ2-3

CDR3: CASSSTKRGLWEQYF
DNA: TGTGCCAGCAGTTCTACGAAGAGAGGCCTCTGGGAGCAGTACTTC
D: -
V: TRBV28
size: -
J: TRBJ2-7